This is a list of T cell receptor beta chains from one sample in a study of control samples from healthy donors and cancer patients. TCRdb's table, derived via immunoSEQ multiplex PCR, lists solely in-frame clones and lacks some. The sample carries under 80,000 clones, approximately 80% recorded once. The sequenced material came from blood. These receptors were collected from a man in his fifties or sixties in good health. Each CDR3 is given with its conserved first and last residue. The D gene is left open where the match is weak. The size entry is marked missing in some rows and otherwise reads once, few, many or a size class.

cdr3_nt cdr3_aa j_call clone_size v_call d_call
TGTGCCAGCAGCTTAGCCACGGGGAGTCATCAGCCCCAGCATTTT CASSLATGSHQPQHF TRBJ1-5 few TRBV7-2 NA
TGTGCCAGCAGTTACTCCGTTCTCCCGGTCATTGAAGCTTTCTTT CASSYSVLPVIEAFF TRBJ1-1 NA TRBV6-2/TRBV6-3 NA
TGTGCCAGCAGCTTAGCCGGGGCTAGGGCCGATACGCAGTATTTT CASSLAGARADTQYF TRBJ2-3 once TRBV7-9 NA
TGTGCCAGCAGCGTCGGGTTTGGGGTAACTAATGAAAAACTGTTTTTT CASSVGFGVTNEKLFF TRBJ1-4 NA TRBV9 NA
TGTGCCAGTAGTATCTGGAGGGGAGATAGCAATCAGCCCCAGCATTTT CASSIWRGDSNQPQHF TRBJ1-5 NA TRBV19 NA
TGTGCCAGCAGGGACAGAACCTCCTATAATTCACCCCTCCACTTT CASRDRTSYNSPLHF TRBJ1-6 NA TRBV28 NA
TGTGCCAGTAGTACTAACAGATACTACGAGCAGTACTTC CASSTNRYYEQYF TRBJ2-7 NA TRBV19 NA
TGTGCCAGCAGTCGGACGGACCCTAGCAATCAGCCCCAGCATTTT CASSRTDPSNQPQHF TRBJ1-5 NA TRBV6-6 NA
TGTGCCAGCAGCCTCACAGGGTGGGATGAAAAACTGTTTTTT CASSLTGWDEKLFF TRBJ1-4 NA TRBV7-9 NA
TGTGCCAGCAGCCTCCACCTAGCGGGAGGGAAGAATACGCAGTATTTT CASSLHLAGGKNTQYF TRBJ2-3 NA TRBV7-3 TRBD2
TGTGCCAGTAAATTGAGGGGGGCCCTTAACTATGGCTACACCTTC CASKLRGALNYGYTF TRBJ1-2 few TRBV19 NA
TGTGCTAGTGCCTGGGACACCCTGCGTGAGCAGTACTTC CASAWDTLREQYF TRBJ2-7 medium-sized TRBV12-5 NA
TGTGCCAGCCTCGGGGAAGGCGGCTCACCCCTCCACTTT CASLGEGGSPLHF TRBJ1-6 NA TRBV5-6 NA
TGTGCCATCCGACGGGGAGAGGAGAGCTACACCTTC CAIRRGEESYTF TRBJ1-2 NA TRBV28 NA
TGTGCCAGTTCTACAGGGCCAGGCTACACCTTC CASSTGPGYTF TRBJ1-2 few TRBV12-3/TRBV12-4 NA
TGTGCCAGCAGTGCTGGAGGGGGCGGGAACTATGGCTACACCTTC CASSAGGGGNYGYTF TRBJ1-2 NA TRBV2 TRBD1
TGTGCCTGGAGTGCTAGCCGATTGAACACTGAAGCTTTCTTT CAWSASRLNTEAFF TRBJ1-1 NA TRBV30 NA
TGTGCCAGCACCTTGTACAGGGAGCCCTACGAGCAGTACTTC CASTLYREPYEQYF TRBJ2-7 NA TRBV7-8 NA
TGTGCCAGCAGCCTCGGACAGGGCTACGAGCAGTACTTC CASSLGQGYEQYF TRBJ2-7 NA TRBV3-1/TRBV3-2 TRBD1
TGTGCCAGTAGTATAGGGGGACTAGCGGTTAACACCGGGGAGCTGTTTTTT CASSIGGLAVNTGELFF TRBJ2-2 NA TRBV19 TRBD2
TGTGCTAGTGGTCTGCAGGGCCTCTACTATGGCTACACCTTC CASGLQGLYYGYTF TRBJ1-2 NA TRBV12-5 NA
TGTGCCAGCAAGGTGGGGGGCTCTAACTATGGCTACACCTTC CASKVGGSNYGYTF TRBJ1-2 NA TRBV28 NA
TGTGCCAGTAGTACCCGGTTAGCGGACACTGAAGCTTTCTTT CASSTRLADTEAFF TRBJ1-1 NA TRBV19 NA
TGTGCCAGCAGTCTGGGACAGGGTTTCAGATCACCCCTCCACTTT CASSLGQGFRSPLHF TRBJ1-6 NA TRBV6-5 TRBD1
TGTGCCATCAGTGAGTCTTTGCTGCGTAATTCACCCCTCCACTTT CAISESLLRNSPLHF TRBJ1-6 once TRBV10-3 NA
TGTGCCAGTAGTATAGATACACGGCGGGTGAACACTGAAGCTTTCTTT CASSIDTRRVNTEAFF TRBJ1-1 once TRBV19 NA
TGTGCCAGCAGTCACCTAGCGGGCCAAGAGACCCAGTACTTC CASSHLAGQETQYF TRBJ2-5 NA TRBV27 TRBD2
TGCGCCAGCAGCCCCGGCCCGGGAGACATTCAGTACTTC CASSPGPGDIQYF TRBJ2-4 NA TRBV4-3 NA
TGTGCCAGCAGTCACGGGACCCGAGTTGCCGGGGAGCTGTTTTTT CASSHGTRVAGELFF TRBJ2-2 NA TRBV14 NA